One sample yielded the 18 T cell receptor beta chains listed below, sequenced in a study of T cells in Graves' hyperthyroidism and ophthalmopathy. The TCR beta CDR3 regions underwent amplification using RNA transcripts as the source. TCR CDR3 regions were first amplified by RT-PCR with HTBI primers. Via MiXCR, TCRdb re-called the multiplex PCR reads, giving one row per CDR3 protein. This sample carries approximately 100,000 distinct CDR3 sequences, over 45% of them seen once, and the ten largest clones take roughly 24%. Source material: blood. All receptors derive from a man in his forties or fifties with Graves' hyperthyroidism.

This clonotype was picked up a small number of times. The chain combines TRBV6-1 with TRBJ2-1; 13 bases align to TRBD2. Germline V lookup: CDR1 MNHNS, CDR2 SASEGT. Trimming took 6 bases from V and 13 from J; bases not matched to a gene: 3. This CDR3 contains 12 residues. The CDR3 bases are TGTGCCAGCAGACTAGCGGGGGGGGGCCAGTTCTTC. Translated, it gives CASRLAGGGQFF.

The genes are TRBV7-2 and TRBJ1-2, with D possibly matching TRBD1 (6 bases). V was clipped by 8 bases and J by 5 bases, with 18 bases between them. CDR1 SGHTA and CDR2 FQGNSA come from the germline V gene. The CDR3 totals 14 residues. The CDR3 is CASSLQGVKYGYTF. The CDR3 DNA sequence: TGTGCCAGCTCACTACAGGGAGTGAAGTATGGCTACACCTTC.

This clonotype occurred many times. The rearrangement uses TRBV7-6 and TRBJ1-4, with D hard to call. CDR1 and CDR2 (germline): SGHVS, FNYEAQ. With 6 bases removed from V and 6 bases from J, the gap between germline ends came to 8 bases. The CDR3 length is 12 residues. The CDR3 DNA reads as TGTGCCAGCAGGGCCCTCGATGAAAAACTGTTTTTT. The encoded protein is CASRALDEKLFF.

Many counts were recorded for this clonotype. The chain is built from TRBV7-3 and TRBJ2-1; 7 positions agree with TRBD2. Germline lookup yields CDR1 SGHTA and CDR2 FQGTGA. V gave up 4 bases and J gave up 2 bases; unmatched junction bases: 8. This CDR3 has 16 amino acids. CDR3 nucleotides: TGTGCCAGCAGCTCCTCCCCCGGGACTACCTACAATGAGCAGTTCTTC. It specifies CASSSSPGTTYNEQFF.

This clonotype turned up a few times. The chain uses TRBV30 and TRBJ2-5; tentatively, D is TRBD1 (6 bases). Germline CDR1 GTSNPN, CDR2 SVGIG (reference sequence). The CDR3 sequence is 12 residues long. Trimming stripped 2 bases from V and 3 bases from J, with 7 bases between. CDR3 DNA sequence: TGTGCCTGGAGTAGACAGGAAGAGACCCAGTACTTC. Protein: CAWSRQEETQYF.

This clonotype was observed many times. V is TRBV10-1 and J is TRBJ1-2; D not certain. Germline V gene data show CDR1 as WNHNN and CDR2 as SYGVQD (reference sequence). The CDR3 loop spans 10 amino acids. In nucleotides, the CDR3 is TGCACGCAGGTGAACCATGGCTACACCTTC. Its translation: CTQVNHGYTF.

In its sample, this clonotype was seen once. The junction departs from the called germline gene at one end, perhaps through a read error. The V gene is TRBV5-4, the J gene TRBJ1-1; D unresolved. The CDR3 has 13 residues. The V gene's germline CDR1 is SGHNT and CDR2 YYREEE (reference sequence). CDR3 amino acids: CASSLQVLTDAFF. The CDR3 DNA is TGTGCCAGCAGCCTGCAGGTACTCACTGATGCTTTCTTT.

This clonotype showed up many times. The V call is TRBV19, the J call TRBJ1-5; D may be TRBD1 (5 bases). Germline-derived CDR1 and CDR2 are LNHDA and SQIVND (reference sequence). The CDR3 consists of 14 residues. V dropped 7 bases and J dropped 6 bases, with 16 bases sitting between them. The CDR3 sequence is CASKGRVDGQPQHF. The CDR3, as DNA: TGTGCCAGTAAAGGCAGGGTAGACGGTCAGCCCCAGCATTTT.

This clonotype was detected many times. The V gene is TRBV10-3, the J gene TRBJ2-7, with 9 bases lining up with TRBD2. Germline CDR1 and CDR2: ENHRY and SYGVKD. The ends lost 2 bases at V and 4 bases at J; junction bases unmatched: 3. This CDR3 comprises 14 residues. CDR3 amino acids: CAISEGLAPYEQYF. DNA of the CDR3: TGTGCCATCAGTGAGGGACTAGCGCCTTACGAGCAGTACTTC.

This clonotype was seen many times. This chain joins TRBV11-1 and TRBJ2-3, with D perhaps matching TRBD1 (5 bases). Deletions cut 6 bases from V and 2 bases from J, with 15 bases between. The CDR3 totals 15 residues. CDR1 is SGHAT and CDR2 is FQDESV in the germline V gene (reference sequence). The CDR3 coding sequence is TGTGCCAGCAGTTCGGACACCTATTCCACAGATACGCAGTATTTT. Protein: CASSSDTYSTDTQYF.

This chain links TRBV11-3 with TRBJ1-5; perhaps TRBD1 as D (5 bases). The CDR3 is made up of 14 amino acids. Germline V gene sequence: CDR1 SGHNT, CDR2 YENEEA. Trimming pared 2 bases from V and 9 bases from J, leaving 14 bases between. The CDR3 spells CASSLRQWQPPQHF. As DNA, the CDR3 is TGTGCCAGCAGCTTAAGACAGTGGCAACCGCCCCAGCATTTT.

This clonotype was counted ten times or more. The gene calls are TRBV25-1 and TRBJ2-2; a possible D gene is TRBD1 (6 bases). Germline CDR1 is MGHDK and CDR2 is SYGVNS. The V and J ends lost 4 bases and 3 bases respectively, with 12 bases between them. There are 15 residues in the CDR3. The CDR3 DNA sequence: TGTGCCAGCAGTGGGGGGCTTCTGGACACCGGGGAGCTGTTTTTT. This codes for CASSGGLLDTGELFF.

This clonotype was observed at least ten times. V usage is TRBV9 and J usage is TRBJ2-2; 7 nucleotides align to TRBD1. The CDR3 spans 12 residues. With 4 bases clipped from V and 8 bases from J, the junction kept 2 bases outside the gene matches. The germline V gene encodes CDR1 SGDLS and CDR2 YYNGEE. The CDR3 DNA is TGTGCCAGCAGCCAGGGGGATGGGGAGCTGTTTTTT. Translation gives CASSQGDGELFF.

The rearrangement links TRBV7-9 to TRBJ2-1; possible D gene TRBD2, 7 bases. V lost 6 bases and J lost 4, with 19 bases in between. This CDR3 is built from 16 residues. Looked up from germline, CDR1 is SEHNR and CDR2 is FQNEAQ (reference sequence). CDR3 sequence: CASRLARGHLYNEQFF. DNA for the CDR3: TGTGCCAGCAGACTAGCGCGGGGACACCTTTACAATGAGCAGTTCTTC.

The chain recombines TRBV9 with TRBJ2-7; tentative D call: TRBD2 (7 bases). Germline loops: CDR1 SGDLS, CDR2 YYNGEE. V lost 1 base and J 5 bases, leaving 13 bases between the germline ends. The CDR3 has 14 amino acids. The CDR3 protein is CASSVSAGADEQYF. Written as DNA, the CDR3 is TGTGCCAGCAGCGTATCTGCGGGGGCTGACGAGCAGTACTTC. Supplemented by reference TRBV9 and TRBJ2-7, the full variable domain reads DSGVTQTPKHLITATGQRVTLRCSPRSGDLSVYWYQQSLDQGLQFLIQYYNGEERAKGNILERFSAQQFPDLHSELNLSSLELGDSALYFCASSVSAGADEQYFGPGTRLTVT.

The rearrangement links TRBV6-2 or TRBV6-3 to TRBJ1-1, with D unclear. V was shortened by 5 bases and J by 2 bases, with 15 bases between the two germline ends. Germline CDR1 MNHEY, CDR2 SVGEGT. The CDR3 has 15 amino acids. The CDR3 region is CASSIIMGSNTEAFF. Written as DNA, the CDR3 is TGTGCCAGCAGTATTATAATGGGATCCAACACTGAAGCTTTCTTT.

CDR3 sequence reads: CASSRRGRGVYNEQYF. In DNA form, the CDR3 reads TGTGCCAGCAGCCGACGGGGGCGGGGGGTATACAATGAGCAGTATTTT. The chain joins TRBV7-9 to TRBJ2-3; TRBD2 matches 8 bases. CDR1 and CDR2 (germline): SEHNR, FQNEAQ (reference sequence). The CDR3 contains 16 residues. The V and J ends lost 5 bases and 11 bases, in that order; junction bases with no gene match: 18.

This clonotype was counted many times. The CDR3 spells CASSLGRGSNTEAFF. DNA of the CDR3: TGTGCCAGCAGCTTGGGTAGGGGCTCGAACACTGAAGCTTTCTTT. V gene TRBV5-8 combines with J gene TRBJ1-1; weak D call: TRBD1 (5 bases). V was clipped by 0 bases and J by 1 base, with 10 bases between them. Germline V gene data show CDR1 as SGHTS and CDR2 as YDEGEE. The CDR3 totals 15 residues. The variable domain in full, with the rest retrieved from reference TRBV5-8 and TRBJ1-1, is EAGVTQSPTHLIKTRGQQATLRCSPISGHTSVYWYQQALGLGLQFLLWYDEGEERNRGNFPPRFSGRQFPNYSSELNVNALELEDSALYLCASSLGRGSNTEAFFGQGTRLTVV.